This entry lists 25 T cell receptor beta chains sequenced from one sample in a study of OX40 agonist ivuxolimab in advanced cancers. The protocol was immunoSEQ multiplex PCR, while the TCRdb copy is restricted to in-frame clones and leaves out a portion. The sample has about 70,000 clones; 88% are singletons. Sequenced here: CD4+ or CD8+ T cells sorted from blood, sampled in a trial of the OX40 agonist ivuxolimab. The receptors come from an adult with an advanced solid tumor such as melanoma, head and neck, liver or kidney cancer.

The V call is TRBV7-2, the J call TRBJ2-3; D is ambiguous. Trimming shortened V by 5 bases and J by 2 bases, and 11 bases separated the two germline ends. In germline, CDR1 is SGHTA, CDR2 FQGNSA. The CDR3 covers 14 residues. DNA of the CDR3: TGTGCCAGCAGCCGCAGACTTCTCACAGATACGCAGTATTTT. Translated: CASSRRLLTDTQYF.

V and J are TRBV6-1 and TRBJ1-1; a possible D gene is TRBD1 (5 bases). Per germline, CDR1 MNHNS and CDR2 SASEGT. This CDR3 contains 12 residues. The V gene lost 2 bases and the J gene lost 6 bases, with 7 bases spanning the gap. This CDR3 reads CASSELGAEAFF. The CDR3 DNA is TGTGCCAGCAGTGAACTAGGGGCTGAAGCTTTCTTT.

Here the CDR3 DNA reads TGTGCCATCAGTGAGTCCGGGGGGCCTCGTTACGAGCAGTACTTC. Its protein is CAISESGGPRYEQYF. The chain is built from TRBV10-3 and TRBJ2-7, with D maybe TRBD2 (7 bases). Trimming shortened V by 0 bases and J by 4 bases, and 13 bases separated the two germline ends. There are 15 residues in the CDR3. Germline lookup yields CDR1 ENHRY and CDR2 SYGVKD.

This clone has a single count. The V gene is TRBV19, the J gene TRBJ2-1; the D is unclear. CDR1 LNHDA and CDR2 SQIVND come from the germline V gene (reference sequence). Trimming left V 3 bases short and J 8 bases short, with 8 bases between. CDR3 length: 12 residues. CDR3 DNA sequence: TGTGCCAGTAGTATCGGGCGCTATGAGCAGTTCTTC. It yields the protein CASSIGRYEQFF.

V and J are TRBV9 and TRBJ1-2; D is perhaps TRBD1 (6 bases). Germline CDR1 and CDR2: SGDLS and YYNGEE. V was trimmed by 0 bases and J by 2 bases, leaving 11 bases between them. The CDR3 loop spans 15 amino acids. The CDR3 DNA sequence: TGTGCCAGCAGCGTAGAACAGGGTACCAACTATGGCTACACCTTC. It codes for CASSVEQGTNYGYTF. Full variable domain (missing parts from reference TRBV9 and TRBJ1-2): DSGVTQTPKHLITATGQRVTLRCSPRSGDLSVYWYQQSLDQGLQFLIQYYNGEERAKGNILERFSAQQFPDLHSELNLSSLELGDSALYFCASSVEQGTNYGYTFGSGTRLTVV.

CDR3 in DNA: TGTGCCAGCAGCTTAGAAGGGCGCGGCCCGGAAGCTTTCTTT. Its translation: CASSLEGRGPEAFF. The genes are TRBV7-2 and TRBJ1-1; no firm D call. This CDR3 is 14 amino acids long. Germline V gives CDR1 SGHTA, CDR2 FQGNSA. Trimming stripped 1 base from V and 8 bases from J, with 14 bases between. The full variable domain, in which reference TRBV7-2 and TRBJ1-1 provide the parts outside the CDR3, is GAGVSQSPSNKVTEKGKDVELRCDPISGHTALYWYRQSLGQGLEFLIYFQGNSAPDKSGLPSDRFSAERTGGSVSTLTIQRTQQEDSAVYLCASSLEGRGPEAFFGQGTRLTVV.

V usage is TRBV4-1 and J usage is TRBJ1-6, with a possible D match to TRBD1 (6 bases). CDR3 size: 12 residues. The V gene's germline CDR1 is MGHRA and CDR2 YSYEKL. Between the trimmed V and J ends, which lost 3 bases and 9 bases, there was a span of 6 bases. CDR3 loop: CASSQTGSPLHF. The CDR3 bases are TGCGCCAGCAGCCAGACAGGTTCACCCCTCCACTTT.

The chain couples TRBV30 to TRBJ2-3; 15 nucleotides agree with TRBD2. The CDR3 has 16 amino acids. Germline CDR1 and CDR2: GTSNPN and SVGIG (reference sequence). After removal of 0 bases from V and 4 bases from J, the junction contained 2 bases not matched to a gene. The CDR3 region has the DNA TGTGCCTGGAGTGTAGGACTAGCGGGGGGGCCAGATACGCAGTATTTT. Amino acids: CAWSVGLAGGPDTQYF.

The chain is built from TRBV27 and TRBJ2-7; weak D call: TRBD1 (5 bases). The CDR3 is made up of 15 amino acids. Germline V gene sequence: CDR1 MNHEY, CDR2 SMNVEV (reference sequence). V lost 6 bases and J 4 bases, leaving 19 bases between the germline ends. The CDR3 region has the DNA TGTGCCAGCAGCTCCCTAGATTGGGGCCCTTACGAGCAGTACTTC. It specifies CASSSLDWGPYEQYF.

The V call is TRBV28, the J call TRBJ1-5, with a weak D call TRBD1 (5 bases). Per the germline V gene, CDR1 is MDHEN and CDR2 is SYDVKM. This CDR3 comprises 15 residues. Trimming took 2 bases from V and 0 from J, leaving 8 bases between them. The chain's CDR3 is CASSLGGYSNQPQHF. CDR3 DNA: TGTGCCAGCAGTTTAGGGGGGTATAGCAATCAGCCCCAGCATTTT.

The chain carries TRBV6-1 and TRBJ2-6; 9 bases fit TRBD1. Germline lookup yields CDR1 MNHNS and CDR2 SASEGT. V dropped 4 bases and J dropped 0; count of bases not matched to a gene: 10. The CDR3 has 19 residues. In DNA form, the CDR3 reads TGTGCCAGCAGTGCCGGGTCACAGGGGGCCGGCTCTGGGGCCAACGTCCTGACTTTC. Protein: CASSAGSQGAGSGANVLTF.

V is TRBV10-3 and J is TRBJ2-3; TRBD2 aligns across 14 bases. J gave up 0 bases and V 6 bases, and 14 bases lay outside the gene matches. The CDR3 is 20 amino acids. Germline V CDR1 and CDR2: ENHRY, SYGVKD. CDR3 protein: CAISARSGTSGRQSTDTQYF. CDR3 in DNA: TGTGCCATCAGCGCTCGGTCCGGGACTAGCGGGAGACAAAGCACAGATACGCAGTATTTT.

V gene TRBV5-1 combines with J gene TRBJ1-6; 10 positions match TRBD1. The CDR3 sequence is 14 residues long. V dropped 4 bases and J dropped 7; count of bases not matched to a gene: 2. Germline V CDR1 and CDR2: SGHRS, YFSETQ. The CDR3 nucleotides read TGCGCCAGCAGCATGGACAGGGGGAATTCACCCCTCCACTTT. Protein sequence: CASSMDRGNSPLHF.

CDR3 coding DNA: TGTGCCAGTAGTATAGGGCTAGTCCCTGGCGAGCAGTACTTC. As protein: CASSIGLVPGEQYF. The gene calls are TRBV19 and TRBJ2-7, with unresolved D. CDR1 is LNHDA, CDR2 SQIVND, per germline (reference sequence). Trimming took off 1 base at V and 6 bases at J, with 13 bases between the two ends. The length of the CDR3 is 14 residues.

CDR3 residues: CAWRGLESSNEQFF. CDR3 coding DNA: TGTGCCTGGAGGGGACTAGAATCGTCCAATGAGCAGTTCTTC. The chain links TRBV30 to TRBJ2-1; 8 bases match TRBD2. Germline loops: CDR1 GTSNPN, CDR2 SVGIG (reference sequence). V lost 3 bases and J lost 6; bases outside the gene matches: 7. The CDR3 runs to 14 residues.

In its sample, this clone was seen once. This chain joins TRBV5-5 and TRBJ1-6; weak D call: TRBD1 (5 bases). The V end lost 2 bases, the J end lost 4 bases, and 13 bases lay between the germline ends. The CDR3 has 16 residues. Germline loops: CDR1 SGHKS, CDR2 YYEKEE (reference sequence). Written as DNA, the CDR3 is TGTGCCAGCAGCTTAGAGCCAGGGAAATATAATTCACCCCTCCACTTT. It is translated as CASSLEPGKYNSPLHF.

The chain combines TRBV10-3 with TRBJ2-7, with D possibly being TRBD1 or TRBD2 (5 bases each). Trimming cost V 11 bases and J 2 bases, with 16 bases left between them. CDR3 size: 13 residues. The germline V gene has CDR1 ENHRY and CDR2 SYGVKD. The CDR3 sequence: CALSSGTTYEQYF. The CDR3 DNA follows: TGTGCCCTCTCCTCCGGGACGACCTACGAGCAGTACTTC.

The genes are TRBV4-2 and TRBJ2-2; TRBD2 is a possible D gene (6 bases). V lost 0 bases to trimming and J lost 6 bases, with 14 bases between them. CDR1 is LGHNA, CDR2 YNFKEQ, per germline. The length of the CDR3 is 16 residues. The CDR3 nucleotides are TGTGCCAGCAGCCAAGAAGTTACCGGGAGATCCGGGGAGCTGTTTTTT. Its protein product is CASSQEVTGRSGELFF.

The CDR3, as DNA: TGTGCCAGCAACCTCGATGGGCAGGACCAAACAGCAGGAAACACCATATATTTT. Its protein is CASNLDGQDQTAGNTIYF. J is TRBJ1-3 and V is TRBV25-1; no reliable D call. V lost 7 bases to trimming and J lost 4 bases, with 26 bases between them. Germline-derived CDR1 and CDR2 are MGHDK and SYGVNS. The CDR3 contains 18 residues.

The V and J genes are TRBV2 and TRBJ2-7, with 11 bases aligning to TRBD1. Germline CDR1 and CDR2: SNHLY and FYNNEI. Trimming removed 4 bases from V and 5 bases from J; junction bases left unmatched: 1. The CDR3 runs 13 residues. The CDR3 DNA reads as TGTGCCAGCAGTGGGGACAGGGGGAACGAGCAGTACTTC. As protein: CASSGDRGNEQYF.

The V gene is TRBV6-5, the J gene TRBJ1-6, with 7 bases aligning to TRBD1. Germline V CDR1 and CDR2: MNHEY, SVGAGI. This CDR3 comprises 15 residues. The trim removed 7 bases at V and 7 bases at J, leaving 10 bases unmatched. CDR3 sequence (DNA): TGTGCCAGCACCCACGGGGGACAGATCAATTCACCCCTCCACTTT. Residues: CASTHGGQINSPLHF.

The chain uses TRBV2 and TRBJ1-2, with 7 bases aligning to TRBD1. J lost 1 base, V lost 7 bases, and 6 bases had no gene match. Germline V lookup: CDR1 SNHLY, CDR2 FYNNEI. The CDR3 consists of 14 residues. In DNA, the CDR3 is TGTGCCAGCAATGACAGGGTTGATAACTATGGCTACACCTTC. Translation: CASNDRVDNYGYTF.

This chain connects TRBV27 to TRBJ2-1; 9 bases are shared with TRBD2. CDR1 is MNHEY, CDR2 SMNVEV, per germline (reference sequence). Trimming removed 7 bases from V and 9 bases from J; junction bases left unmatched: 7. The CDR3 runs 13 residues. In DNA form, the CDR3 reads TGTGCCAGCACGCGCGGGGGGGCAGTTGAGCAGTTCTTC. The encoded protein is CASTRGGAVEQFF.

V gene TRBV6-6 combines with J gene TRBJ1-1; no definite D call. CDR3 length: 15 residues. V dropped 4 bases and J dropped 0 bases, with 12 bases sitting between them. Germline V gene data show CDR1 as MNHNY and CDR2 as SVGAGI (reference sequence). The CDR3 nucleotides are TGTGCCAGCAGTTTGGTGGCAGGAGTGAACACTGAAGCTTTCTTT. Its translation is CASSLVAGVNTEAFF.

The gene calls are TRBV7-3 and TRBJ1-1; D may be TRBD1 (6 bases). Per germline, CDR1 SGHTA and CDR2 FQGTGA. The CDR3 runs 14 residues. V lost 5 bases and J 2 bases, leaving 12 bases between the germline ends. In DNA form, the CDR3 reads TGTGCCAGCAGCCCCGGACAGAGTAACACTGAAGCTTTCTTT. Amino acid sequence: CASSPGQSNTEAFF. The variable domain in full, with the rest retrieved from reference TRBV7-3 and TRBJ1-1, is GAGVSQTPSNKVTEKGKYVELRCDPISGHTALYWYRQSLGQGPEFLIYFQGTGAADDSGLPNDRFFAVRPEGSVSTLKIQRTERGDSAVYLCASSPGQSNTEAFFGQGTRLTVV.